Listed below are T cell receptor beta chains from one sample, sequenced in a study of cytomegalovirus exposure and HLA in healthy donors. Data came from immunoSEQ multiplex PCR; TCRdb stores just in-frame clones and leaves some out. Of around 140,000 clones listed, just under 90% were seen once; the top ten hold around 5.2%. The sequencing sample was made of PBMCs. Source of these receptors: a woman younger than 45 in good health and CMV-seronegative. The CDR3 runs from the conserved cysteine through the conserved F or W. Fields, in order: D gene, clone size, V gene, J gene, CDR3 protein, CDR3 DNA. A D gene is named only where the DNA matches it firmly. Rows give clone size only sometimes, using once, few, many, or a class for an expanded clone.

d_gene: .; abundance: once; v_gene: TRBV7-2; j_gene: TRBJ1-1; CDR3aa: CASSSKTGSWSNTEAFF; CDR3nt: TGTGCCAGCAGCTCAAAAACAGGGAGTTGGAGTAACACTGAAGCTTTCTTT
d_gene: TRBD2; abundance: .; v_gene: TRBV10-3; j_gene: TRBJ2-5; CDR3aa: CAISQLLTGTSGQETQYF; CDR3nt: TGTGCCATCAGTCAGCTCCTCACCGGGACTAGCGGACAAGAGACCCAGTACTTC
d_gene: .; abundance: once; v_gene: TRBV6-1; j_gene: TRBJ1-2; CDR3aa: CASSSPGQGVGYTF; CDR3nt: TGTGCCAGCAGTTCCCCCGGGCAGGGCGTTGGCTACACCTTC
d_gene: .; abundance: .; v_gene: TRBV19; j_gene: TRBJ2-3; CDR3aa: CASSPYGRTDTQYF; CDR3nt: TGTGCCAGTAGCCCGTACGGTCGCACAGATACGCAGTATTTT
d_gene: TRBD1; abundance: .; v_gene: TRBV5-8; j_gene: TRBJ2-7; CDR3aa: CASSLPGGHYEQYF; CDR3nt: TGTGCCAGCAGCTTGCCAGGGGGCCACTACGAGCAGTACTTC
d_gene: TRBD2; abundance: .; v_gene: TRBV7-3; j_gene: TRBJ2-5; CDR3aa: CASSRIAGKEQYF; CDR3nt: TGTGCCAGCAGCCGGATAGCGGGAAAGGAGCAGTACTTC
d_gene: .; abundance: .; v_gene: TRBV6-6; j_gene: TRBJ1-4; CDR3aa: CASSLRGEKLFF; CDR3nt: TGTGCCAGCAGCCTTAGAGGCGAAAAACTGTTTTTT
d_gene: .; abundance: .; v_gene: TRBV2; j_gene: TRBJ1-2; CDR3aa: CASTSYLGYTF; CDR3nt: TGTGCCAGCACCTCCTACCTTGGCTACACCTTC
d_gene: TRBD2; abundance: .; v_gene: TRBV29-1; j_gene: TRBJ2-1; CDR3aa: CSVGTSGPNEQFF; CDR3nt: TGCAGCGTCGGGACTAGCGGGCCCAATGAGCAGTTCTTC
d_gene: TRBD1; abundance: few; v_gene: TRBV18; j_gene: TRBJ1-4; CDR3aa: CASSRVEGARDEKLFF; CDR3nt: TGTGCCAGCTCAAGAGTAGAGGGGGCGCGAGATGAAAAACTGTTTTTT
d_gene: TRBD1; abundance: .; v_gene: TRBV5-6; j_gene: TRBJ1-5; CDR3aa: CASSPGQGYQPQHF; CDR3nt: TGTGCCAGCAGCCCCGGACAGGGTTATCAGCCCCAGCATTTT
d_gene: TRBD2; abundance: .; v_gene: TRBV19; j_gene: TRBJ2-3; CDR3aa: CASRGLGTDTQYF; CDR3nt: TGTGCCAGTAGGGGACTAGGCACAGATACGCAGTATTTT
d_gene: .; abundance: .; v_gene: TRBV4-3; j_gene: TRBJ2-3; CDR3aa: CASSQDRWVLGTDTQYF; CDR3nt: TGCGCCAGCAGCCAAGATCGCTGGGTCCTAGGCACAGATACGCAGTATTTT
d_gene: .; abundance: .; v_gene: TRBV25-1; j_gene: TRBJ1-2; CDR3aa: CASSEFGPGERGYTF; CDR3nt: .
d_gene: .; abundance: .; v_gene: TRBV28; j_gene: TRBJ2-3; CDR3aa: CASSLGGTDTQYF; CDR3nt: TGTGCCAGCAGTTTAGGCGGAACAGATACGCAGTATTTT
d_gene: TRBD2; abundance: .; v_gene: TRBV6-4; j_gene: TRBJ2-5; CDR3aa: CASSLPGLAGRWETQYF; CDR3nt: TGTGCCAGCAGTCTACCGGGACTAGCGGGAAGATGGGAGACCCAGTACTTC
d_gene: .; abundance: .; v_gene: TRBV5-4; j_gene: TRBJ1-4; CDR3aa: CASRRDPADEKLFF; CDR3nt: TGTGCCAGCAGGCGGGACCCTGCGGATGAAAAACTGTTTTTT
d_gene: TRBD2; abundance: .; v_gene: TRBV11-2; j_gene: TRBJ2-5; CDR3aa: CASSSARWTSGGPQETQYF; CDR3nt: TGTGCCAGCAGCTCGGCTCGGTGGACTAGCGGGGGGCCCCAAGAGACCCAGTACTTC
d_gene: TRBD2; abundance: .; v_gene: TRBV19; j_gene: TRBJ2-1; CDR3aa: CASSIVGLAGGPVDEQFF; CDR3nt: TGTGCCAGTAGTATAGTTGGGCTAGCGGGAGGCCCAGTCGATGAGCAGTTCTTC
d_gene: .; abundance: .; v_gene: TRBV30; j_gene: TRBJ2-7; CDR3aa: CAVRVSYEQYF; CDR3nt: TGTGCCGTCAGGGTCTCCTACGAGCAGTACTTC
d_gene: .; abundance: .; v_gene: TRBV21-1; j_gene: TRBJ1-1; CDR3aa: CASSKGQGRTEAFF; CDR3nt: TGTGCCAGCAGCAAAGGACAGGGCCGCACTGAAGCTTTCTTT
d_gene: .; abundance: .; v_gene: TRBV5-4; j_gene: TRBJ1-1; CDR3aa: CASSFPTGQEAFF; CDR3nt: TGTGCCAGCAGCTTCCCAACCGGACAGGAAGCTTTCTTT
d_gene: .; abundance: .; v_gene: TRBV7-9; j_gene: TRBJ1-2; CDR3aa: CASSSGFGYGYTF; CDR3nt: TGTGCCAGCAGCTCAGGGTTTGGATATGGCTACACCTTC
d_gene: TRBD1; abundance: .; v_gene: TRBV2; j_gene: TRBJ2-6; CDR3aa: CASSELPGQGLSGANVLTF; CDR3nt: TGTGCCAGCAGTGAACTTCCGGGACAGGGACTATCTGGGGCCAACGTCCTGACTTTC
d_gene: TRBD2; abundance: .; v_gene: TRBV30; j_gene: TRBJ2-2; CDR3aa: CAWSFRGLLNTGELFF; CDR3nt: TGTGCCTGGAGTTTTCGGGGACTACTGAACACCGGGGAGCTGTTTTTT
d_gene: TRBD1; abundance: .; v_gene: TRBV27; j_gene: TRBJ1-4; CDR3aa: CASSTYRGKGEKLFF; CDR3nt: TGTGCCAGCAGTACCTACAGGGGGAAAGGAGAAAAACTGTTTTTT
d_gene: TRBD2; abundance: .; v_gene: TRBV5-1; j_gene: TRBJ2-3; CDR3aa: CASSLSPGAGGADTQYF; CDR3nt: TGCGCCAGCAGCTTGAGTCCGGGGGCGGGAGGTGCAGATACGCAGTATTTT
d_gene: TRBD1; abundance: .; v_gene: TRBV27; j_gene: TRBJ1-1; CDR3aa: CASSLAQGANEAFF; CDR3nt: TGTGCCAGCAGTCTTGCTCAGGGGGCTAATGAAGCTTTCTTT
d_gene: .; abundance: .; v_gene: TRBV6-5; j_gene: TRBJ1-1; CDR3aa: CASSTHRDPEAFF; CDR3nt: TGTGCCAGCAGTACCCACAGGGATCCTGAAGCTTTCTTT
d_gene: TRBD2; abundance: .; v_gene: TRBV7-2; j_gene: TRBJ2-3; CDR3aa: CASSPRTSLRGSTDTQYF; CDR3nt: TGTGCCAGCAGCCCGAGGACTAGCCTCCGCGGGAGCACAGATACGCAGTATTTT
d_gene: .; abundance: once; v_gene: TRBV15; j_gene: TRBJ1-4; CDR3aa: CATSRTGASTNEKLFF; CDR3nt: TGTGCCACCAGCAGGACAGGAGCCTCAACTAATGAAAAACTGTTTTTT
d_gene: TRBD1; abundance: once; v_gene: TRBV28; j_gene: TRBJ2-1; CDR3aa: CASSSGQGAWEVNNEQFF; CDR3nt: TGTGCCAGCAGTTCGGGACAGGGGGCTTGGGAAGTCAACAATGAGCAGTTCTTC
d_gene: TRBD2; abundance: once; v_gene: TRBV29-1; j_gene: TRBJ2-7; CDR3aa: CSFSGGRGYEQYF; CDR3nt: TGCAGTTTTAGCGGCGGGAGGGGATACGAGCAGTACTTC
d_gene: TRBD2; abundance: .; v_gene: TRBV4-2; j_gene: TRBJ2-1; CDR3aa: CASSQATSGTSYNEQFF; CDR3nt: TGTGCCAGCAGCCAAGCGACTAGCGGGACCTCCTACAATGAGCAGTTCTTC
d_gene: TRBD1; abundance: .; v_gene: TRBV6-6; j_gene: TRBJ2-3; CDR3aa: CASSPRQGVDTQYF; CDR3nt: TGTGCCAGCAGTCCGAGACAGGGGGTGGATACGCAGTATTTT
d_gene: .; abundance: .; v_gene: TRBV5-1; j_gene: TRBJ2-2; CDR3aa: CASRPGTFTNSNTGELFF; CDR3nt: TGCGCCAGCAGGCCCGGGACATTTACAAACTCGAACACCGGGGAGCTGTTTTTT
d_gene: .; abundance: few; v_gene: TRBV6-1; j_gene: TRBJ1-3; CDR3aa: CASSEARISSGNTIYF; CDR3nt: TGTGCCAGCAGTGAAGCGCGAATTTCCTCTGGAAACACCATATATTTT
d_gene: TRBD2; abundance: .; v_gene: TRBV9; j_gene: TRBJ2-7; CDR3aa: CASSVGFGGRAVGEQYF; CDR3nt: TGTGCCAGCAGCGTAGGTTTCGGCGGGAGGGCCGTTGGTGAGCAGTACTTC
d_gene: TRBD2; abundance: once; v_gene: TRBV28; j_gene: TRBJ2-2; CDR3aa: CASSPGLAGGRTGELFF; CDR3nt: TGTGCCAGCAGCCCGGGACTAGCGGGAGGTCGGACCGGGGAGCTGTTTTTT
d_gene: TRBD2; abundance: .; v_gene: TRBV27; j_gene: TRBJ2-5; CDR3aa: CASFCVGGSETQYF; CDR3nt: TGTGCCAGCTTTTGTGTTGGCGGGAGTGAGACCCAGTACTTC
d_gene: .; abundance: .; v_gene: TRBV9; j_gene: TRBJ1-4; CDR3aa: CASSPMDAGQSGKLFF; CDR3nt: TGTGCCAGCAGCCCCATGGACGCGGGGCAGTCGGGAAAACTGTTTTTT
d_gene: .; abundance: .; v_gene: TRBV7-3; j_gene: TRBJ2-2; CDR3aa: CASSKGVGGANTGELFF; CDR3nt: TGTGCCAGCAGCAAGGGAGTGGGCGGCGCGAACACCGGGGAGCTGTTTTTT
d_gene: .; abundance: few; v_gene: TRBV30; j_gene: TRBJ1-6; CDR3aa: CAWNFLGGNSPLHF; CDR3nt: TGTGCCTGGAATTTCCTAGGGGGTAATTCACCCCTCCACTTT
d_gene: TRBD1; abundance: .; v_gene: TRBV28; j_gene: TRBJ2-5; CDR3aa: CASSLSWDRAQETQYF; CDR3nt: TGTGCCAGCAGTCTATCCTGGGACAGGGCCCAAGAGACCCAGTACTTC
d_gene: .; abundance: .; v_gene: TRBV7-8; j_gene: TRBJ1-2; CDR3aa: CASSYHGGGAYGYTF; CDR3nt: TGTGCCAGCAGCTACCATGGTGGGGGCGCCTATGGCTACACCTTC
d_gene: .; abundance: .; v_gene: TRBV18; j_gene: TRBJ2-4; CDR3aa: CASSPQDFLAKNIQYF; CDR3nt: TGTGCCAGCTCACCACAGGACTTCCTAGCCAAAAACATTCAGTACTTC